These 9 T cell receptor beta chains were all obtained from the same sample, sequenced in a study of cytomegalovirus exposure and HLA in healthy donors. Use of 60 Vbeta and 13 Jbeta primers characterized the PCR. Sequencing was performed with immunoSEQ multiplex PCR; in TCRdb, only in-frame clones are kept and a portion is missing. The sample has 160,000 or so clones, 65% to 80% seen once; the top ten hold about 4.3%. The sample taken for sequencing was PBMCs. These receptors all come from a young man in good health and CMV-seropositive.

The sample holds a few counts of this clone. The CDR3 loop reads CASSVPGSYNEQFF. DNA of the CDR3: TGCGCCAGCAGCGTTCCGGGCTCCTACAATGAGCAGTTCTTC. The rearrangement links TRBV5-1 to TRBJ2-1, with unresolved D. The V end lost 4 bases, the J end lost 0 bases, and 8 bases lay between the germline ends. The CDR3 runs 14 residues. Germline V gene lookup returns CDR1 SGHRS and CDR2 YFSETQ.

The chain's CDR3 is CASSPGQNNEQFF. The CDR3 DNA follows: TGTGCCAGCAGCCCGGGACAGAACAATGAGCAGTTCTTC. V and J are TRBV5-4 and TRBJ2-1; 7 bases agree with TRBD1. Germline V CDR1 and CDR2: SGHNT, YYREEE (reference sequence). CDR3 size: 13 residues. Unmatched junction bases numbered 3, after V lost 4 bases and J lost 5 bases.

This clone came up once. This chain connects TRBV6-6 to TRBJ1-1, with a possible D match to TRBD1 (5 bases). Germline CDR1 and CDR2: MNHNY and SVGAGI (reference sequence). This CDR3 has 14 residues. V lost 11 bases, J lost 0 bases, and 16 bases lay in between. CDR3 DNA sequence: TGTGCCTCTCAGGGCCAGGGTCTGAACACTGAAGCTTTCTTT. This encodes CASQGQGLNTEAFF.

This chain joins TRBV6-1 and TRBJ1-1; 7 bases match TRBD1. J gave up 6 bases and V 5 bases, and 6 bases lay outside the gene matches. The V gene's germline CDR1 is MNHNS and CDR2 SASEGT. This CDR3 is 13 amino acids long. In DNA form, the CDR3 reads TGTGCCAGCAGTTTTGCCACAGGGGCTGAAGCTTTCTTT. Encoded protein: CASSFATGAEAFF.

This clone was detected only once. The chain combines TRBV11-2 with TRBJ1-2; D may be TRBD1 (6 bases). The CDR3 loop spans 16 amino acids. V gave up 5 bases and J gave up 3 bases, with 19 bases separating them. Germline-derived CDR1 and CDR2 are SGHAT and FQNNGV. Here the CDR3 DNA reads TGTGCCAGCAGCGCGGATTCGACAGGCTACCACTATGGCTACACCTTC. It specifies CASSADSTGYHYGYTF.

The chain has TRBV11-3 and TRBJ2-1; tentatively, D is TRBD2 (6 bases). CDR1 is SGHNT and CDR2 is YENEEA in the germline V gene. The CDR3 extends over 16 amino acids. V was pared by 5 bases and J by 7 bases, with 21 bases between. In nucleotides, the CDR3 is TGTGCCAGCAGCCCACCCTGGGACTTTACAACAAATGAGCAGTTCTTC. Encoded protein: CASSPPWDFTTNEQFF.

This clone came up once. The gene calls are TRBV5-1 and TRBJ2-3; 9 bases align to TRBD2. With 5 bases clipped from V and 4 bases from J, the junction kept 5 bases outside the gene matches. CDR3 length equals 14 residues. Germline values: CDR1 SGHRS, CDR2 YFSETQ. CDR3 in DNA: TGCGCCAGCAGGGCTAGCGGGACCGCAGATACGCAGTATTTT. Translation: CASRASGTADTQYF.

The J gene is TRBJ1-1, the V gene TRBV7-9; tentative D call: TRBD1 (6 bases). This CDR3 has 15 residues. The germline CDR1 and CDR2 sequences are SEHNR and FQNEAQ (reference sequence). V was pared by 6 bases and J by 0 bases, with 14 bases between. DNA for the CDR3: TGTGCCAGCAGACACAAGGGGGAGATGAACACTGAAGCTTTCTTT. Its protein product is CASRHKGEMNTEAFF. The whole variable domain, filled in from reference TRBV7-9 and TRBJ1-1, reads DTGVSQNPRHKITKRGQNVTFRCDPISEHNRLYWYRQTLGQGPEFLTYFQNEAQLEKSRLLSDRFSAERPKGSFSTLEIQRTEQGDSAMYLCASRHKGEMNTEAFFGQGTRLTVV.

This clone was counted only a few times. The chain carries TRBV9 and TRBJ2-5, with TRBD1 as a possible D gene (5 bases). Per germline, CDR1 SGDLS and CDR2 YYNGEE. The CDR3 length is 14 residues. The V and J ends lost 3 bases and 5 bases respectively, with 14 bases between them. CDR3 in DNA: TGTGCCAGCAGCGCCACAGGATTAGAGGAGACCCAGTACTTC. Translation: CASSATGLEETQYF.